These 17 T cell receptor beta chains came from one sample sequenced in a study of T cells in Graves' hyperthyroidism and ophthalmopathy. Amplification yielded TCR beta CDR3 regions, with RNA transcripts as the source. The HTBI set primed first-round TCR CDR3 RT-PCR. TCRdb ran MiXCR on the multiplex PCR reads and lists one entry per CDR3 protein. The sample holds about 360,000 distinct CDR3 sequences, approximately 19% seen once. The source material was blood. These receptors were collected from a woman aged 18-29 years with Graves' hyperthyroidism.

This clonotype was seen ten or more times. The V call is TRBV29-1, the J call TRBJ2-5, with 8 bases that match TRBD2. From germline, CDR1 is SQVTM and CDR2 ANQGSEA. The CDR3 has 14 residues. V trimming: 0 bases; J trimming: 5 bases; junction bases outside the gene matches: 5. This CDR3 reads CSVEEGTRRETQYF. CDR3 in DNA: TGCAGCGTTGAAGAAGGGACTAGGAGGGAGACCCAGTACTTC.

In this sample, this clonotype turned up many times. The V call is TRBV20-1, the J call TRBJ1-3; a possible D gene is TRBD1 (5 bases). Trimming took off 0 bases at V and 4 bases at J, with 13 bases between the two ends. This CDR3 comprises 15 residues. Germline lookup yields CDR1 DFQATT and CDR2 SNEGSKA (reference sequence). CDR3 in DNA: TGCAGTGCTAGAGATCCAGAGACAGCCGGAAACACCATATATTTT. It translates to CSARDPETAGNTIYF.

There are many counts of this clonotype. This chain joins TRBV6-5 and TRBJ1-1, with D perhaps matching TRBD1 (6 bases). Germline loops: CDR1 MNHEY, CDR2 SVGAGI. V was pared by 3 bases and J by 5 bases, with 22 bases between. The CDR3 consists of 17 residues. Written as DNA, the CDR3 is TGTGCCAGCAGTTATTATACAGGGCGGTGGCCTGGTACTGAAGCTTTCTTT. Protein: CASSYYTGRWPGTEAFF.

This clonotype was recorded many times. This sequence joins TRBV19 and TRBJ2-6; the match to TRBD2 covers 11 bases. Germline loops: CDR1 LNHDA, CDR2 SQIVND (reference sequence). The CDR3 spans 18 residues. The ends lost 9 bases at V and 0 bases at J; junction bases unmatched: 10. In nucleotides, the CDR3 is TGTGCCAGCTACGGGACTAGCGGATTCTCCTCTGGGGCCAACGTCCTGACTTTC. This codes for CASYGTSGFSSGANVLTF.

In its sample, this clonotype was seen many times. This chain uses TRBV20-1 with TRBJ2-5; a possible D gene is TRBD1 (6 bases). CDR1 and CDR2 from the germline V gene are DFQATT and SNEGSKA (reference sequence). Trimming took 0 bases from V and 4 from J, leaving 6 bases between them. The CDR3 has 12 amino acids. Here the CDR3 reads CSARETGETQYF. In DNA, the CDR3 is TGCAGTGCTAGAGAGACAGGAGAGACCCAGTACTTC.

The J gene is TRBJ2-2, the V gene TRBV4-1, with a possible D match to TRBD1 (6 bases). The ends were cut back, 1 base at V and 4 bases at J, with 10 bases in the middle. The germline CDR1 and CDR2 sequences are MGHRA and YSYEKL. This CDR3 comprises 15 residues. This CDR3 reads CASSQGGPGTGELFF. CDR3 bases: TGCGCCAGCAGCCAAGGGGGGCCTGGCACCGGGGAGCTGTTTTTT.

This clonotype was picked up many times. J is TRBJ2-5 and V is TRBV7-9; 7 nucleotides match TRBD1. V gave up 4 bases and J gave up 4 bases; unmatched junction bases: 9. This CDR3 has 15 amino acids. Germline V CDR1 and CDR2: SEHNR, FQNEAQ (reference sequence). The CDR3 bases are TGTGCCAGCAGCTCTCGGACAGGCTGGGGAGAGACCCAGTACTTC. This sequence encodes CASSSRTGWGETQYF.

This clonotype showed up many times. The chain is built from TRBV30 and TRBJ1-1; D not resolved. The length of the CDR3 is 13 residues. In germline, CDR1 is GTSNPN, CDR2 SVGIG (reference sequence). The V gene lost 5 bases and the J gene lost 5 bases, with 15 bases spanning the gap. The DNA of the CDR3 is TGTGCCTGGGGGCCAGGACCGAGGACTGAAGCTTTCTTT. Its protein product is CAWGPGPRTEAFF. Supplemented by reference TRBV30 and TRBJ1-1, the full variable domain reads SQTIHQWPATLVQPVGSPLSLECTVEGTSNPNLYWYRQAAGRGLQLLFYSVGIGQISSEVPQNLSASRPQDRQFILSSKKLLLSDSGFYLCAWGPGPRTEAFFGQGTRLTVV.

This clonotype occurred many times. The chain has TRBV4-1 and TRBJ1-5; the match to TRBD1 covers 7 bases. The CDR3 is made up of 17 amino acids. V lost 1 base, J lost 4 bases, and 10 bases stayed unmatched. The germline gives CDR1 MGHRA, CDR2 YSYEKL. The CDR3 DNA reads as TGCGCCAGCAGCCAAGGCAGGGGGACAGAGATTAATCAGCCCCAGCATTTT. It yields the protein CASSQGRGTEINQPQHF.

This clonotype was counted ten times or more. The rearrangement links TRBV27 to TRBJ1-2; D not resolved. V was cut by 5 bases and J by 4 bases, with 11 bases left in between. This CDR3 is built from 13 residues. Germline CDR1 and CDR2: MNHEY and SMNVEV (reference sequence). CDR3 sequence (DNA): TGTGCCAGCAGTCCGACCCGCCCCTATGGCTACACCTTC. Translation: CASSPTRPYGYTF.

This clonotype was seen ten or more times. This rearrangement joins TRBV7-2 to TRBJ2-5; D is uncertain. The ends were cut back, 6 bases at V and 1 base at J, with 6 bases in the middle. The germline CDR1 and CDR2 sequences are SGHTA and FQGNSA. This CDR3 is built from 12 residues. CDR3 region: CASSFTQETQYF. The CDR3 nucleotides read TGTGCCAGCAGTTTCACCCAAGAGACCCAGTACTTC.

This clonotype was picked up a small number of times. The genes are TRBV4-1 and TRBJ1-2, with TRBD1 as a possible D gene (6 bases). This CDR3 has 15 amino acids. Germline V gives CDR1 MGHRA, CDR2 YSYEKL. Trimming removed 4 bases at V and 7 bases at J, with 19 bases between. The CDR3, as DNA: TGCGCCAGCAGCCTCTTCAACAGGGAAGGAGGTGGCTACACCTTC. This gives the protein CASSLFNREGGGYTF.

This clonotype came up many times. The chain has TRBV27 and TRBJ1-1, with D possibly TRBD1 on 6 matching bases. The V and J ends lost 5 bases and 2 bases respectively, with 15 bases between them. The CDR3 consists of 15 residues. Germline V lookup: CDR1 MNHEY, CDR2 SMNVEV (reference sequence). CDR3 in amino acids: CASSPSDSANTEAFF. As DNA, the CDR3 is TGTGCCAGCAGTCCCTCGGACAGCGCCAACACTGAAGCTTTCTTT.

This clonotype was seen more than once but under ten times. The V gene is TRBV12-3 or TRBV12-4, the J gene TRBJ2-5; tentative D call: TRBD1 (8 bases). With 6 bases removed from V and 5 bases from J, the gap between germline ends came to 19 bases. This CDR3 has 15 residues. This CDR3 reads CASSPVDRGGETQYF. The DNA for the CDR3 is TGTGCCAGCAGCCCCGTCGACAGGGGAGGGGAGACCCAGTACTTC.

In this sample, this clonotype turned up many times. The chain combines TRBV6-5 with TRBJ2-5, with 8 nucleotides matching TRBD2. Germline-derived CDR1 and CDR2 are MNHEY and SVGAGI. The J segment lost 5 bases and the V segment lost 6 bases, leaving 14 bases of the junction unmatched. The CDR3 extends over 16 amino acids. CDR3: CASSPPGISGAETQYF. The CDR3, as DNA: TGTGCCAGCAGCCCGCCCGGTATTAGCGGGGCGGAGACCCAGTACTTC.

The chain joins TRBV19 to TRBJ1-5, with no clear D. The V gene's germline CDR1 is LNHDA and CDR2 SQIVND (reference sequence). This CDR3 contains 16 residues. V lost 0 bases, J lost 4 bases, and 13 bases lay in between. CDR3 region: CASSIEPYTQNQPQHF. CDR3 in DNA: TGTGCCAGTAGTATAGAGCCTTACACGCAGAATCAGCCCCAGCATTTT.

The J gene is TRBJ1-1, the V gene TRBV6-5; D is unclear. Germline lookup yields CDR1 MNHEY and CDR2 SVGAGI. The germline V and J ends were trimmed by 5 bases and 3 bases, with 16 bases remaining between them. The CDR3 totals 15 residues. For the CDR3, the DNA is TGTGCCAGCAGTCCCGGACTCTATGAGGACACTGAAGCTTTCTTT. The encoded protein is CASSPGLYEDTEAFF.